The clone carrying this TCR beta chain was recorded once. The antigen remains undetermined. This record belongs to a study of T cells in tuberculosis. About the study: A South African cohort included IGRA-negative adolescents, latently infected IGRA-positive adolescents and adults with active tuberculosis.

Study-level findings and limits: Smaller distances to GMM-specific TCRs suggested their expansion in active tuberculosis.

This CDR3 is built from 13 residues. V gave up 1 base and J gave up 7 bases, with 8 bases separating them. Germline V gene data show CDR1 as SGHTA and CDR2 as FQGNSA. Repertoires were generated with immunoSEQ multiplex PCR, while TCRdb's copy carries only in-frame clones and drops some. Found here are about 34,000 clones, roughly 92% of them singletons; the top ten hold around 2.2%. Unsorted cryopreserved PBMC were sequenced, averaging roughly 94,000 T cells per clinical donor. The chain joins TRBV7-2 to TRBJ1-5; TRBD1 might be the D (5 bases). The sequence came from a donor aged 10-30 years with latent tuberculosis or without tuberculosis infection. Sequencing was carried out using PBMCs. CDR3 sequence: CASSLVGGQPQHF. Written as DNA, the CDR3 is TGTGCCAGCAGCTTAGTCGGGGGGCAGCCCCAGCATTTT.